This T cell receptor beta chain was sequenced during a study of cytomegalovirus exposure and HLA in healthy donors. Generated by immunoSEQ multiplex PCR, the TCRdb table keeps only in-frame clones and is missing some. This sample has 160,000 or so clones, with around four fifths found just once. V lost 2 bases to trimming and J lost 1 base, with 14 bases between them. The CDR3 is 16 residues long. Germline CDR1 is KGHSH and CDR2 is LQKENI. The sample comprised PBMCs. The chain uses TRBV18 and TRBJ1-1; D may be TRBD1 (5 bases). The receptor's source is a man in his thirties or forties in good health and CMV-seropositive. The CDR3 bases are TGTGCCAGCTCACCAGAGGACAAGGGAAAGAACACTGAAGCTTTCTTT. Protein sequence: CASSPEDKGKNTEAFF. Full variable domain (outside the CDR3, taken from reference TRBV18 and TRBJ1-1): NAGVMQNPRHLVRRRGQEARLRCSPMKGHSHVYWYRQLPEEGLKFMVYLQKENIIDESGMPKERFSAEFPKEGPSILRIQQVVRGDSAAYFCASSPEDKGKNTEAFFGQGTRLTVV.